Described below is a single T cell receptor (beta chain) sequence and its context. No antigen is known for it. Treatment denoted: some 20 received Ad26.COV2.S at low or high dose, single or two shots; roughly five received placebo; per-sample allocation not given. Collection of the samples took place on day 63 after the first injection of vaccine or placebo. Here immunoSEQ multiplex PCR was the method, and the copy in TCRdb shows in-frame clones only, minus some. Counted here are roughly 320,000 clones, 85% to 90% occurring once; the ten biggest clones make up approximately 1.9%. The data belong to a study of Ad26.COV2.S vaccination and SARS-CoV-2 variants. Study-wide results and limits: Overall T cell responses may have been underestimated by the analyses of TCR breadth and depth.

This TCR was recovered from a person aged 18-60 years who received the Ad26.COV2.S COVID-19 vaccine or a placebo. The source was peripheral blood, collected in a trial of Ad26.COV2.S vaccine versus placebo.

The CDR3 sequence is CASSPTSGGGYEQFF. The CDR3 DNA reads as TGTGCCAGCTCGCCTACTAGCGGGGGGGGCTATGAGCAGTTCTTC. The rearrangement uses TRBV18 and TRBJ2-1; 13 positions agree with TRBD2. With 6 bases clipped from V and 8 bases from J, the junction kept 7 bases outside the gene matches. Germline V CDR1 and CDR2: KGHSH, LQKENI. The CDR3 runs 15 residues.